This T cell receptor (beta chain) was recovered during a study of CD8+CD57+ T cells in acquired aplastic anemia. Study-wide background: Sorting CD4+ and CD8+ cells gave DNA averaging about 3.1 ug. Mean read depth for CD4+ cells from healthy donors was 9 million to 13 million. Findings of the study overall: Simpson's diversity of CD8+ cells was not significantly different in patients compared with controls. Patients and controls were found to share around 30 CD8+ CDR3 sequences.

Germline assignment: CDR1 MNHEY and CDR2 SVGAGI. CDR3 length equals 15 residues. Trimming removed 0 bases from V and 8 bases from J, with 11 bases in between. The study profiled TCR beta VDJ and CDR3 using genomic DNA as template. One entry per CDR3 protein results from TCRdb running MiXCR on the reads. The data show under 150,000 distinct CDR3 sequences, 41% seen once. This clonotype was counted at least ten times. Its target is unknown. This receptor was taken from a human donor in good health, serving as a control. This sequence joins TRBV6-5 and TRBJ1-6; D gene ambiguous. Sequencing was performed on sorted CD4+, CD8+, or CD8+CD57+ T cells (not recorded which) from PBMCs. CDR3 nucleotide sequence: TGTGCCAGCAGTTACTCTGGAGGGCGGGATTCACCCCTCCACTTT. Encoded protein: CASSYSGGRDSPLHF.